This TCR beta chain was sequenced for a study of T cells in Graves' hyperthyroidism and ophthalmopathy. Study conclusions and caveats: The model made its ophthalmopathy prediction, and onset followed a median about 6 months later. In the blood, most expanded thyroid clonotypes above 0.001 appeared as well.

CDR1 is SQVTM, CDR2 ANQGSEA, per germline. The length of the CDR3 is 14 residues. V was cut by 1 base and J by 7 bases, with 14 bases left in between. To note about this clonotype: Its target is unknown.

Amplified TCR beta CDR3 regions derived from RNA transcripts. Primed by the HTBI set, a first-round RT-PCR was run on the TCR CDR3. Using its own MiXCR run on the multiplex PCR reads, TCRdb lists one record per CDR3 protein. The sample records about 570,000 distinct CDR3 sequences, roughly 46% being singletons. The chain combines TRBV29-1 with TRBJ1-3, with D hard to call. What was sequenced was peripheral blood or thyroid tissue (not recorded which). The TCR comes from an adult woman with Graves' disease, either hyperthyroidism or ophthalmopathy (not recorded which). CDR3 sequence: CSVEVYGGGNTIYF. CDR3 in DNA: TGCAGCGTTGAAGTCTACGGTGGTGGGAACACCATATATTTT.